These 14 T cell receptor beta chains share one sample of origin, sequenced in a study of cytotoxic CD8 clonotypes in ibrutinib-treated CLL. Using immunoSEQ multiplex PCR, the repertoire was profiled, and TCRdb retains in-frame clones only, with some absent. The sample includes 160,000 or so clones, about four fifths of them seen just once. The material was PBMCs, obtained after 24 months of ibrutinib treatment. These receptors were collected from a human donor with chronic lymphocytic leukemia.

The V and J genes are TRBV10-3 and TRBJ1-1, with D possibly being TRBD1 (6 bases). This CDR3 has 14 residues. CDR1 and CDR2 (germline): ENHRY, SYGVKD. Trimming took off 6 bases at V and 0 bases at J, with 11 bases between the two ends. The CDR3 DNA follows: TGTGCCATCAGCCGGGACACCCTGAACACTGAAGCTTTCTTT. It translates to CAISRDTLNTEAFF.

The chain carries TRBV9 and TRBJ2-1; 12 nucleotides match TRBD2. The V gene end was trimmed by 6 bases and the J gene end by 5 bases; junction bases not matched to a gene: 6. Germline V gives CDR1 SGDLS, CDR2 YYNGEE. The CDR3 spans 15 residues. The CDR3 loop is CASTRLAGADNEQFF. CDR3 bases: TGTGCCAGCACCCGACTAGCGGGGGCCGACAATGAGCAGTTCTTC.

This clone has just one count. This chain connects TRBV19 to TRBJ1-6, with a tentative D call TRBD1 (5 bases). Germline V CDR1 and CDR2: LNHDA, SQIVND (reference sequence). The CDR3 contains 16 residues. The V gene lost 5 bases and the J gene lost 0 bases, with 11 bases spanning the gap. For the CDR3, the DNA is TGTGCCAGTAGTTTCGCAGGGAGCTCCTATAATTCACCCCTCCACTTT. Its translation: CASSFAGSSYNSPLHF.

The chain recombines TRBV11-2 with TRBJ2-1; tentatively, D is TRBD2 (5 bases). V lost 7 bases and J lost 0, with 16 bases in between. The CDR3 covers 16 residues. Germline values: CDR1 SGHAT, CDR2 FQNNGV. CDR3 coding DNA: TGTGCCAGCACGTCGTGGACCGGGAACTCCTACAATGAGCAGTTCTTC. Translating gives CASTSWTGNSYNEQFF.

The DNA for the CDR3 is TGTGCCAGCAGTGCGGCGAACGAGCAGTACTTC. This gives the protein CASSAANEQYF. This rearrangement joins TRBV2 to TRBJ2-7, with D uncertain. Germline V gene data show CDR1 as SNHLY and CDR2 as FYNNEI. V shed 4 bases and J shed 5 bases, with 6 bases lying between them. This CDR3 is 11 amino acids long. Variable domain in full (rest from reference TRBV2 and TRBJ2-7): EPEVTQTPSHQVTQMGQEVILRCVPISNHLYFYWYRQILGQKVEFLVSFYNNEISEKSEIFDDQFSVERPDGSNFTLKIRSTKLEDSAMYFCASSAANEQYFGPGTRLTVT.

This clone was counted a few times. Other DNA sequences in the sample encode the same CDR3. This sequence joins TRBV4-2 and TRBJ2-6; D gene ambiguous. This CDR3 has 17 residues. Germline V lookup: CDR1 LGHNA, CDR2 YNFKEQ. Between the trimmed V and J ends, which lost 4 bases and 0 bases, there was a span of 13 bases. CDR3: CASSRTVTSSGANVLTF. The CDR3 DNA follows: TGTGCCAGCAGCCGGACGGTGACCAGCTCTGGGGCCAACGTCCTGACTTTC.

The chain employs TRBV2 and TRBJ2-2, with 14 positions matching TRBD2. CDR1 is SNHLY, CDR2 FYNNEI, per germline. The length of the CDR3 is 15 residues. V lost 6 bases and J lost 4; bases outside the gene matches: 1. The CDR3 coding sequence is TGTGCCAGCAGCGGGACTAGCGGGGGCACCGGGGAGCTGTTTTTT. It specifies CASSGTSGGTGELFF.

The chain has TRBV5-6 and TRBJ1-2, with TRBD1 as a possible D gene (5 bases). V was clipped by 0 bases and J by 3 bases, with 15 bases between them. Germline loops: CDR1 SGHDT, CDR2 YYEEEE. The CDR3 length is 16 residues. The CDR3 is CASSLVARGRDYGYTF. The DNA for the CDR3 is TGTGCCAGCAGCTTGGTTGCTCGGGGGAGGGACTATGGCTACACCTTC.

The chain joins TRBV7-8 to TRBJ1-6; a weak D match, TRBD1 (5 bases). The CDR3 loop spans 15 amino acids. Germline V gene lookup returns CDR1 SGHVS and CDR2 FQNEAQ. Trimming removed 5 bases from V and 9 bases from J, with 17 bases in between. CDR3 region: CASSHTDSVASPLHF. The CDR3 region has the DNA TGTGCCAGCAGCCACACAGACAGCGTCGCTTCACCCCTCCACTTT.

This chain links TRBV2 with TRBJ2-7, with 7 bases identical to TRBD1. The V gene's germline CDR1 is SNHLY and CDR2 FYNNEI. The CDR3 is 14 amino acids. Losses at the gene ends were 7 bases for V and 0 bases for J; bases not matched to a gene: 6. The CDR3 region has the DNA TGTGCCAGCAAGGACCGGGACAGCTCCTACGAGCAGTACTTC. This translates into CASKDRDSSYEQYF.

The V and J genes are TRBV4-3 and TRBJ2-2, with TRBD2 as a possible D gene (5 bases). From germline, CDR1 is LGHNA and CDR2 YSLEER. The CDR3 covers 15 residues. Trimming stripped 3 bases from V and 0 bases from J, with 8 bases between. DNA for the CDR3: TGCGCCAGCAGCCACAGCGGCGCGAACACCGGGGAGCTGTTTTTT. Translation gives CASSHSGANTGELFF.

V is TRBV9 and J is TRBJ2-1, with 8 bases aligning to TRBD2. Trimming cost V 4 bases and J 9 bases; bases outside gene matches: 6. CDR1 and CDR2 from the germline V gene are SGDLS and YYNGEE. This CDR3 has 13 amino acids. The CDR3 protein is CASSPRGGSEQFF. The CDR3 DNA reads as TGTGCCAGCAGCCCCCGGGGGGGATCTGAGCAGTTCTTC. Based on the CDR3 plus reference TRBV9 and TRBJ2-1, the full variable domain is DSGVTQTPKHLITATGQRVTLRCSPRSGDLSVYWYQQSLDQGLQFLIQYYNGEERAKGNILERFSAQQFPDLHSELNLSSLELGDSALYFCASSPRGGSEQFFGPGTRLTVL.

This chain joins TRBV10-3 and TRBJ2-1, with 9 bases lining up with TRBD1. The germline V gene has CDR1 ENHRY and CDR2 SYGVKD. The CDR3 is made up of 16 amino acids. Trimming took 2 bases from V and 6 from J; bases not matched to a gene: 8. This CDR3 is CAISENTGTGSNEQFF. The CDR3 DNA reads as TGTGCCATCAGTGAGAATACCGGGACAGGGAGCAATGAGCAGTTCTTC.

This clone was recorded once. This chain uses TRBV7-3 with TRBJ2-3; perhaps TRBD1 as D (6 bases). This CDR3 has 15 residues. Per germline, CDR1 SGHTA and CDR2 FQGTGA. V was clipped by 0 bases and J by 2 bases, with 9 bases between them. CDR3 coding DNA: TGTGCCAGCAGCTTAACGGGGGCTCACACAGATACGCAGTATTTT. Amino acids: CASSLTGAHTDTQYF.